This T cell receptor (beta chain) was documented in a study of T cells in Graves' hyperthyroidism and ophthalmopathy. Study observations and caveats: Also found in blood were most expanded thyroid clonotypes above 0.001.

Ophthalmopathy patients had Clinical Activity Score at least 3, NOSPECS grade at least 4, duration under 3 months. Source material for PBMCs was around 10 ml fresh peripheral blood. Germline CDR1 reads SGHDT; CDR2 reads YYEEEE. V was clipped by 2 bases and J by 2 bases, with 15 bases between them. There are 16 residues in the CDR3. RNA transcripts served as the template for amplifying TCR beta CDR3 regions. With the HTBI primer set, the TCR CDR3 went through a first round of RT-PCR. Each CDR3 protein is one row after TCRdb ran MiXCR on the multiplex PCR reads. The sample carries fewer than 450,000 distinct CDR3 sequences, over 11% recorded once. This clonotype was recorded many times. Its cognate antigen is unknown.

Source material: blood. This receptor was taken from a man aged 45-65 years with Graves' ophthalmopathy. V and J are TRBV5-6 and TRBJ2-3; D is possibly TRBD2 (5 bases). CDR3 protein: CASSFWRAGDTDTQYF. CDR3 in DNA: TGTGCCAGCAGCTTCTGGCGGGCCGGGGACACAGATACGCAGTATTTT.